This TCR beta chain was captured by sequencing in a study of cytomegalovirus exposure and HLA in healthy donors. Study outcomes and limitations: A missense DCLRE1C variant was associated with V- and J-gene trimming of TCR beta chains in a later analysis, and an independent cohort replicated the association. HLA allele associations emerged for about 18,000 TCR beta sequences in a later analysis, at 0.05 false discovery rate. Testing in vitro showed a few CMV-associated chains specific for CMV antigens. Across HLA loci, a later analysis found differing TCR association rates, with DRB1 most and HLA-C fewest.

This clone was seen only a few times. Antigen specificity is unknown. The PCR had 60 Vbeta and 13 Jbeta primers. Data came from immunoSEQ multiplex PCR; TCRdb stores just in-frame clones and leaves some out. The sample has roughly 250,000 clones, around two thirds seen once. This CDR3 is built from 16 residues. V lost 3 bases to trimming and J lost 6 bases, with 24 bases between them. Germline CDR1 is GTSNPN and CDR2 is SVGIG (reference sequence). The TCR originated in a female donor in good health and CMV-seronegative. V usage is TRBV30 and J usage is TRBJ2-7, with a possible D match to TRBD2 (5 bases). The sample comprised PBMCs. CDR3 protein: CAWSPDRSSWGSEQYF. The CDR3 coding sequence is TGTGCCTGGAGCCCTGATAGGTCTAGCTGGGGTAGCGAGCAGTACTTC.